This T cell receptor (beta chain) stems from a study of vaccination effects on CD4 cells after COVID-19. Study-level points and caveats: Cross-reactivity with common cold coronaviruses was shown by only 1 of 255 vaccine-induced clones in healthy vaccinees.

The CDR3 contains 17 residues. Trimming cost V 1 base and J 0 bases, with 10 bases left between them. Germline CDR1 reads MNHNS; CDR2 reads SASEGT. This clone was counted once. Its antigen is as yet unknown. The ViraFEST assay expanded antigen-specific CD4+ T cells with viral peptide pools before sequencing. CD4+ T cells were isolated after around ten days of culture. The healthy vaccine recipients, who had no prior SARS-CoV-2 infection, showed negative nucleocapsid antibodies. Assay: immunoSEQ multiplex PCR; the TCRdb copy retains only in-frame clones and omits some. The table shows tens of thousands of clones, with over 70% occurring only once.

The clonotype originates from a human donor who received a COVID-19 vaccine. The V and J genes are TRBV6-1 and TRBJ1-6; D gene unclear. The sequences come from CD4+ T cells from PBMCs cultured with HCoV-OC43 spike peptides, collected before COVID-19 vaccination. Subset given: HCoV-OC43 spike overlapping peptide pool stimulation. CDR3 nucleotides: TGTGCCAGCAGTGAAGTATACCGGGGCTCCTATAATTCACCCCTCCACTTT. Translated, it gives CASSEVYRGSYNSPLHF.